This T cell receptor beta chain was sequenced during a study of OX40 agonist ivuxolimab in advanced cancers. The CDR3 consists of 16 residues. Trimming removed 0 bases at V and 1 base at J, with 10 bases between. Germline V CDR1 and CDR2: MGHRA, YSYEKL. This clone was recorded once. Its specificity is unknown. Findings and caveats of the study: Relative to CD4+ cells, CD8+ T cells on average had more expanded clones.

Here immunoSEQ multiplex PCR was the method, and the copy in TCRdb shows in-frame clones only, minus some. The sample lists 55,000 to 75,000 clones; about 90% were seen once. The clonotype comes from an adult with an advanced solid tumor such as melanoma, head and neck, liver or kidney cancer. This chain joins TRBV4-1 and TRBJ2-1; D perhaps matches TRBD2 (5 bases). Sequenced material: CD4+ or CD8+ T cells sorted from blood, taken in a trial of the OX40 agonist ivuxolimab. The CDR3 DNA sequence: TGCGCCAGCAGCCAAGAGTGGACTTGGTCCTACAATGAGCAGTTCTTC. This sequence encodes CASSQEWTWSYNEQFF.